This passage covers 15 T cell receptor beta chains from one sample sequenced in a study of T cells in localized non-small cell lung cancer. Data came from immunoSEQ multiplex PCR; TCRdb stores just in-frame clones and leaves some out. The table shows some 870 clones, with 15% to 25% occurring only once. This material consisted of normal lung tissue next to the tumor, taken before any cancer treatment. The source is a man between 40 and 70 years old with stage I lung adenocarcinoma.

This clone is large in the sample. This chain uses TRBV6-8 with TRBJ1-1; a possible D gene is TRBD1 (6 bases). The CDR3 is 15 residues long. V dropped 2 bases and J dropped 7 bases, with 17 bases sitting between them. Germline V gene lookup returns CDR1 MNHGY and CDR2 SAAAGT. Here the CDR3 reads CASSYTGGPRVEAFF. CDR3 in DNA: TGTGCCAGCAGTTACACGGGGGGCCCGCGAGTTGAAGCTTTCTTT.

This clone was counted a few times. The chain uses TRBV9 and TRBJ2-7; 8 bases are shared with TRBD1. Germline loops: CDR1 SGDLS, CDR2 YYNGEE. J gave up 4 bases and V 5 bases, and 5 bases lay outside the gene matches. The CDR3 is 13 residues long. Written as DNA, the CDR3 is TGTGCCAGCAGTGCCGGGACAGGTTACGAGCAGTACTTC. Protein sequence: CASSAGTGYEQYF.

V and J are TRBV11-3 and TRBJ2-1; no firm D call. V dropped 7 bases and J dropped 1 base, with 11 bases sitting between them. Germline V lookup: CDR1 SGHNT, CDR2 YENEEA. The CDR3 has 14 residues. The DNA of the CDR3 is TGTGCCAGCATCCCTACCGGGTCCTACAATGAGCAGTTCTTC. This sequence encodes CASIPTGSYNEQFF. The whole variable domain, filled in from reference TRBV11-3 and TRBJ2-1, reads EAGVVQSPRYKIIEKKQPVAFWCNPISGHNTLYWYLQNLGQGPELLIRYENEEAVDDSQLPKDRFSAERLKGVDSTLKIQPAELGDSAVYLCASIPTGSYNEQFFGPGTRLTVL.

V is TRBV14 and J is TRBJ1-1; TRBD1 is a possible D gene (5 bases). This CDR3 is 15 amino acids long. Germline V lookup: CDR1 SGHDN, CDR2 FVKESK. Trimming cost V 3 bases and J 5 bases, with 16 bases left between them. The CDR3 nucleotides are TGTGCCAGCAGCCACCCCAGGAAAGGGGAAACTGAAGCTTTCTTT. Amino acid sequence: CASSHPRKGETEAFF.

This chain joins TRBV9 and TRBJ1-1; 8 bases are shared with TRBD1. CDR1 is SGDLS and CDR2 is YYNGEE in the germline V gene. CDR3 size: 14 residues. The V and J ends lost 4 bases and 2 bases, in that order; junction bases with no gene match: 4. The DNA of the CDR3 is TGTGCCAGCAGCTTAGCAGGGGGCAACACTGAAGCTTTCTTT. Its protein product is CASSLAGGNTEAFF. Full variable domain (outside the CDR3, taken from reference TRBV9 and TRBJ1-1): DSGVTQTPKHLITATGQRVTLRCSPRSGDLSVYWYQQSLDQGLQFLIQYYNGEERAKGNILERFSAQQFPDLHSELNLSSLELGDSALYFCASSLAGGNTEAFFGQGTRLTVV.

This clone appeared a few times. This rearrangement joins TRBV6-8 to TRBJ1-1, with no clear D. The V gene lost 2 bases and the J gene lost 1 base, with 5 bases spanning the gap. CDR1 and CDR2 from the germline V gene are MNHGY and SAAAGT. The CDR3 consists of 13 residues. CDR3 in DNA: TGTGCCAGCAGTTACGACGGGAACACTGAAGCTTTCTTT. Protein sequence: CASSYDGNTEAFF.

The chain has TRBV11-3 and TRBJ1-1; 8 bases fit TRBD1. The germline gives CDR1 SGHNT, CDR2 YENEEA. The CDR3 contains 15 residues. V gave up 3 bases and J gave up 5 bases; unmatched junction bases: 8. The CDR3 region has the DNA TGTGCCAGCAGCTTGAGCAGGGGGCTGAGGACTGAAGCTTTCTTT. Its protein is CASSLSRGLRTEAFF.

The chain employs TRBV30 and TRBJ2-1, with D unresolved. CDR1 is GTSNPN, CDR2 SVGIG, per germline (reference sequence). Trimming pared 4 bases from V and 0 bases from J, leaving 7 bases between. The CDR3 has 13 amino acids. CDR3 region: CAWKVGSYNEQFF. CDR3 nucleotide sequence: TGTGCCTGGAAGGTCGGCTCCTACAATGAGCAGTTCTTC.

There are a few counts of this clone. Written as DNA, the CDR3 is TGCGCCAGCAGCTTGTGGGCGGCGGGGGGTCCAGATACGCAGTATTTT. Its protein product is CASSLWAAGGPDTQYF. The rearrangement joins TRBV5-1 to TRBJ2-3, with 8 positions matching TRBD2. Trimming removed 1 base from V and 4 bases from J; junction bases left unmatched: 8. The CDR3 contains 16 residues. Germline V lookup: CDR1 SGHRS, CDR2 YFSETQ.

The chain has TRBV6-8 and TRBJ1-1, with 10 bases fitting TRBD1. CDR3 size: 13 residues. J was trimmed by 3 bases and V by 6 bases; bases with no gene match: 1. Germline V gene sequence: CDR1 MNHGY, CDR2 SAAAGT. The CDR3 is CASRGTGDTEAFF. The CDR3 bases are TGTGCCAGCAGAGGGACAGGGGACACTGAAGCTTTCTTT.

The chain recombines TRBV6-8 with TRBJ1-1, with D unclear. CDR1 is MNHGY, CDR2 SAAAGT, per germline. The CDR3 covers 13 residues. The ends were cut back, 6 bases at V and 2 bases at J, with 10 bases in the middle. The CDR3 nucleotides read TGTGCCAGCAGCCACCAAGTTAACACTGAAGCTTTCTTT. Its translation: CASSHQVNTEAFF.

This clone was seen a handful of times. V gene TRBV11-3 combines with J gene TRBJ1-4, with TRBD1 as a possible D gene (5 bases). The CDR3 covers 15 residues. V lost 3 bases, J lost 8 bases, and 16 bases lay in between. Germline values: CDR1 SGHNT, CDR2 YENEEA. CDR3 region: CASSLFQGGGEKLFF. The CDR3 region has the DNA TGTGCCAGCAGCTTGTTTCAGGGTGGCGGAGAAAAACTGTTTTTT.

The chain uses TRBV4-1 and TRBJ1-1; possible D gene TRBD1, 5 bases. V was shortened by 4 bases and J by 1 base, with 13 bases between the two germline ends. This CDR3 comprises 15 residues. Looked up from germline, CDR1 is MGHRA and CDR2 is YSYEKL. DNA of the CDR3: TGCGCCAGCAGCCTATCGGGCGGGGGGAACACTGAAGCTTTCTTT. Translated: CASSLSGGGNTEAFF.

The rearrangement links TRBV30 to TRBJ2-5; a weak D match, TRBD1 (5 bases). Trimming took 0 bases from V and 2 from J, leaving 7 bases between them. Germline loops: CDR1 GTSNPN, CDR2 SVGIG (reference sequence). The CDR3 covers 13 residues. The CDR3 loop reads CAWSVDRQETQYF. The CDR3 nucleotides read TGTGCCTGGAGTGTCGACAGACAAGAGACCCAGTACTTC.

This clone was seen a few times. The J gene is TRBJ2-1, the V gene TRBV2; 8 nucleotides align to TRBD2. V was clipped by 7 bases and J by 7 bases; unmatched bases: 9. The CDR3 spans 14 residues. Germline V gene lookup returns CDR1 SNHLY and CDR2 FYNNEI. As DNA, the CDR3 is TGTGCCAGCAATACGGGGGGGCTTAAGAATGAGCAGTTCTTC. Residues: CASNTGGLKNEQFF.